The next 10 T cell receptor beta chains were all read from a single sample in a study of T cells in Graves' hyperthyroidism and ophthalmopathy. TCR beta CDR3 regions were amplified from RNA transcripts. The TCR CDR3 first-round RT-PCR relied on the HTBI primer set. Using its own MiXCR run on the multiplex PCR reads, TCRdb lists one record per CDR3 protein. The table includes approximately 520,000 distinct CDR3 sequences, around 20% detected once. What was sequenced was blood. The receptor source for this set is a man aged 18-30 years with Graves' hyperthyroidism.

J is TRBJ2-5 and V is TRBV12-3 or TRBV12-4, with D maybe TRBD1 (6 bases). The CDR3 has 14 amino acids. V was trimmed by 4 bases and J by 4 bases, leaving 13 bases between them. CDR3 protein: CASSYRVRGETQYF. The CDR3 DNA reads as TGTGCCAGCAGTTACAGGGTACGGGGAGAGACCCAGTACTTC.

This clonotype was detected many times. The rearrangement joins TRBV30 to TRBJ1-5; D call uncertain. CDR1 is GTSNPN, CDR2 SVGIG, per germline (reference sequence). The CDR3 consists of 13 residues. With 3 bases removed from V and 2 bases from J, the gap between germline ends came to 8 bases. CDR3 sequence: CAWSMGGNQPQHF. Written as DNA, the CDR3 is TGTGCCTGGAGCATGGGCGGCAATCAGCCCCAGCATTTT.

This clonotype was detected many times. The V call is TRBV11-2, the J call TRBJ1-2; a weak D match, TRBD1 (6 bases). This CDR3 is 16 amino acids long. Trimming pared 5 bases from V and 8 bases from J, leaving 24 bases between. CDR1 SGHAT and CDR2 FQNNGV come from the germline V gene. The CDR3 DNA follows: TGTGCCAGCAGCCCAATAAGGGGGGCGCCCTTTAGAGGCTACACCTTC. Its protein is CASSPIRGAPFRGYTF. Supplemented by reference TRBV11-2 and TRBJ1-2, the full variable domain reads EAGVAQSPRYKIIEKRQSVAFWCNPISGHATLYWYQQILGQGPKLLIQFQNNGVVDDSQLPKDRFSAERLKGVDSTLKIQPAKLEDSAVYLCASSPIRGAPFRGYTFGSGTRLTVV.

This clonotype was counted only a few times. The chain links TRBV11-2 to TRBJ2-2, with a weak D call TRBD1 (6 bases). CDR3 length equals 17 residues. With 5 bases removed from V and 1 base from J, the gap between germline ends came to 17 bases. Germline assignment: CDR1 SGHAT and CDR2 FQNNGV. The DNA of the CDR3 is TGTGCCAGCAGCGCCGACCCATGGGACAAGAACACCGGGGAGCTGTTTTTT. Translated, it gives CASSADPWDKNTGELFF.

This clonotype was seen only a few times. CDR3 sequence (DNA): TGTGCCAGCAGTTTGCTGCAGGCTAGCACAGATACGCAGTATTTT. Protein sequence: CASSLLQASTDTQYF. This sequence joins TRBV12-3 or TRBV12-4 and TRBJ2-3, with D uncertain. Trimming stripped 3 bases from V and 0 bases from J, with 10 bases between. This CDR3 region has 15 residues.

The chain is built from TRBV6-2 or TRBV6-3 and TRBJ2-5, with TRBD1 as a possible D gene (5 bases). Germline lookup yields CDR1 MNHEY and CDR2 SVGEGT. Trimming pared 6 bases from V and 5 bases from J, leaving 13 bases between. The CDR3 extends over 13 amino acids. CDR3 DNA sequence: TGTGCCAGCAGGAGCATGGGGCAGGAGACCCAGTACTTC. Protein: CASRSMGQETQYF.

This clonotype was observed many times. CDR3 nucleotides: TGTGCCAGCAGTTTTTACAGGGGAGGCTACACCTTC. It codes for CASSFYRGGYTF. V and J are TRBV28 and TRBJ1-2; TRBD1 matches 7 bases. V trimming: 3 bases; J trimming: 8 bases; junction bases outside the gene matches: 3. This CDR3 has 12 amino acids. Per germline, CDR1 MDHEN and CDR2 SYDVKM.

This clonotype was counted ten times or more. The rearrangement links TRBV12-5 to TRBJ1-5, with D possibly being TRBD1 (6 bases). Germline-derived CDR1 and CDR2 are LGHNT and FRNRAP. V was cut by 1 base and J by 3 bases, with 10 bases left in between. The CDR3 contains 15 residues. CDR3 sequence (DNA): TGTGCTAGTGGTTTGGCAGGGGCGCTCAATCAGCCCCAGCATTTT. This translates into CASGLAGALNQPQHF.

This clonotype was counted at least ten times. This sequence joins TRBV19 and TRBJ2-2; D unclear. Germline V gene data show CDR1 as LNHDA and CDR2 as SQIVND (reference sequence). The CDR3 runs to 15 residues. The V and J ends lost 3 bases and 2 bases respectively, with 10 bases between them. The DNA for the CDR3 is TGTGCCAGTAGTATCACAGCTATCAACACCGGGGAGCTGTTTTTT. Translated, it gives CASSITAINTGELFF.

On this clonotype itself: A read error is possible here, since a much larger clone lies one base away. The CDR3 DNA follows: TGTGCCAGCTCACCACAAACGAACACTGAAGCTTGCTTT. Its protein is CASSPQTNTEACF. The chain joins TRBV18 to TRBJ1-1; no clear D. The CDR3 has 13 amino acids. Germline V gene lookup returns CDR1 KGHSH and CDR2 LQKENI. Drawing the rest from reference TRBV18 and TRBJ1-1, the complete variable domain is NAGVMQNPRHLVRRRGQEARLRCSPMKGHSHVYWYRQLPEEGLKFMVYLQKENIIDESGMPKERFSAEFPKEGPSILRIQQVVRGDSAAYFCASSPQTNTEACFGQGTRLTVV.